One and the same sample provided the 10 T cell receptor beta chains below, sequenced in a study of regulatory T cells in long-lasting Graves disease. Construction of TCR beta libraries relied on iRepertoire HTBI primers and on Arm-PCR targeting CDR3 regions. One entry per CDR3 protein, called by TCRdb with MiXCR from the multiplex PCR reads. This sample carries hundreds of thousands of distinct CDR3 sequences, less than 20% of them seen once, and the ten largest clones take around a sixth. Time point here: newly diagnosed GD, antithyroid drugs for less than 3 months. The TCR library used RNA extracted from PBMCs. This same sample was also taken into another study, of T cells in Graves' hyperthyroidism and ophthalmopathy.

Sequenced here: peripheral blood mononuclear cells (PBMCs), sampled at new diagnosis, from a patient treated with antithyroid drugs. The source is a woman between 25 and 40 years old with Graves disease.

This clonotype was seen at least ten times. This chain connects TRBV11-2 to TRBJ2-5; 7 bases agree with TRBD1. Trimming removed 5 bases from V and 5 bases from J; junction bases left unmatched: 8. This CDR3 is built from 14 residues. Germline V gene sequence: CDR1 SGHAT, CDR2 FQNNGV. CDR3 DNA: TGTGCCAGCAGCGTCAACAGGGGTTGGGAGACCCAGTACTTC. Encoded protein: CASSVNRGWETQYF.

This clonotype was observed at least ten times. The chain uses TRBV28 and TRBJ1-2; D not resolved. The germline V and J ends were trimmed by 2 bases and 4 bases, with 11 bases remaining between them. The germline V gene has CDR1 MDHEN and CDR2 SYDVKM. The CDR3 sequence is 14 residues long. The CDR3 bases are TGTGCCAGCAGTTTAGGCCGGGATGGCTATGGCTACACCTTC. This codes for CASSLGRDGYGYTF.

In this sample, this clonotype turned up a few times. The V gene is TRBV9, the J gene TRBJ1-1, with a possible D match to TRBD1 (6 bases). Trimming left V 0 bases short and J 4 bases short, with 7 bases between. Germline CDR1 and CDR2: SGDLS and YYNGEE. There are 13 residues in the CDR3. The CDR3: CASSVDRATEAFF. CDR3 nucleotides: TGTGCCAGCAGCGTAGACAGGGCCACTGAAGCTTTCTTT.

The CDR3, as DNA: TGCAGTGCTAGTCCGCTAGCGGATACGCAGTATTTT. Translated, it gives CSASPLADTQYF. The chain employs TRBV20-1 and TRBJ2-3, with TRBD2 as a possible D gene (6 bases). From germline, CDR1 is DFQATT and CDR2 SNEGSKA (reference sequence). Trimming removed 3 bases from V and 6 bases from J, with 10 bases in between. The CDR3 runs to 12 residues.

This clonotype was picked up many times. The rearrangement uses TRBV7-3 and TRBJ1-6; D remains ambiguous. V lost 0 bases to trimming and J lost 9 bases, with 12 bases between them. This CDR3 is 15 amino acids long. Germline V gives CDR1 SGHTA, CDR2 FQGTGA. CDR3 in DNA: TGTGCCAGCAGCTTAACGCCCGGGTCGGGTTCACCCCTCCACTTT. This encodes CASSLTPGSGSPLHF.

The rearrangement links TRBV30 to TRBJ2-7, with 7 bases fitting TRBD2. The trim removed 2 bases at V and 5 bases at J, leaving 9 bases unmatched. This CDR3 has 14 amino acids. The germline CDR1 and CDR2 sequences are GTSNPN and SVGIG (reference sequence). CDR3: CAWSTASGDDEQYF. CDR3 DNA: TGTGCCTGGAGTACGGCTAGCGGAGATGACGAGCAGTACTTC. Looking up the rest from reference TRBV30 and TRBJ2-7 gives the full variable domain: SQTIHQWPATLVQPVGSPLSLECTVEGTSNPNLYWYRQAAGRGLQLLFYSVGIGQISSEVPQNLSASRPQDRQFILSSKKLLLSDSGFYLCAWSTASGDDEQYFGPGTRLTVT.

At least ten counts were recorded for this clonotype. The rearrangement joins TRBV14 to TRBJ2-7; weak D call: TRBD1 (5 bases). CDR1 and CDR2 (germline): SGHDN, FVKESK. V lost 7 bases to trimming and J lost 2 bases, with 12 bases between them. This CDR3 is 13 amino acids long. CDR3 protein: CASNQDKTYEQYF. The DNA of the CDR3 is TGTGCCAGCAACCAGGACAAAACCTACGAGCAGTACTTC.

Only a few counts were recorded for this clonotype. The genes are TRBV30 and TRBJ1-3; D is perhaps TRBD1 (5 bases). The length of the CDR3 is 14 residues. V lost 0 bases and J lost 2, with 8 bases in between. Germline V CDR1 and CDR2: GTSNPN, SVGIG (reference sequence). In DNA form, the CDR3 reads TGTGCCTGGAGTGTTGAAGGGGCTGGAAACACCATATATTTT. Its protein product is CAWSVEGAGNTIYF.

This clonotype has only a few counts. V is TRBV7-6 and J is TRBJ2-1; 11 bases fit TRBD2. There are 15 residues in the CDR3. V gave up 6 bases and J gave up 9 bases; unmatched junction bases: 10. From germline, CDR1 is SGHVS and CDR2 FNYEAQ. CDR3 bases: TGTGCCAGCAGTTCGGGACTAGCGGCTGGGGCTGAGCAGTTCTTC. Its translation is CASSSGLAAGAEQFF. Drawing the rest from reference TRBV7-6 and TRBJ2-1, the complete variable domain is GAGVSQSPRYKVTKRGQDVALRCDPISGHVSLYWYRQALGQGPEFLTYFNYEAQQDKSGLPNDRFSAERPEGSISTLTIQRTEQRDSAMYRCASSSGLAAGAEQFFGPGTRLTVL.

This clonotype appeared a few times. The CDR3 is CASSIAPVGRAYNEQFF. Here the CDR3 DNA reads TGTGCCAGTAGTATAGCTCCAGTCGGGCGGGCCTACAATGAGCAGTTCTTC. The gene calls are TRBV19 and TRBJ2-1, with a weak D call TRBD2 (5 bases). V lost 1 base, J lost 2 bases, and 15 bases lay in between. This CDR3 has 17 residues. The V gene's germline CDR1 is LNHDA and CDR2 SQIVND (reference sequence).